This passage covers 26 T cell receptor beta chains from one sample sequenced in a study of OX40 agonist ivuxolimab in advanced cancers. Receptor amplification or capture employed the immunoSEQ multiplex PCR assay. TCRdb re-hosts the immuneACCESS table, in-frame sequences only. Its copies lack some clones; in the studies checked, an unresolved V gene accounts for under half of them, and the cause for the rest is not known. The sample yields about 50,000 clones; roughly 91% were counted once. Of the sample, around 26% is held by the ten largest clones. Source: CD4+ or CD8+ T cells sorted from blood, taken in a trial of the OX40 agonist ivuxolimab. Receptors were obtained from an adult with an advanced solid tumor such as melanoma, head and neck, liver or kidney cancer.

The V call is TRBV28, the J call TRBJ1-5; D is unclear. The germline gives CDR1 MDHEN, CDR2 SYDVKM. V was trimmed by 6 bases and J by 2 bases, leaving 11 bases between them. The CDR3 contains 14 residues. CDR3: CASSSRMGNQPQHF. The CDR3 region has the DNA TGTGCCAGCAGCTCCCGGATGGGCAATCAGCCCCAGCATTTT.

The V call is TRBV13, the J call TRBJ2-7; D uncertain. Trimming left V 5 bases short and J 7 bases short, with 18 bases between. Looked up from germline, CDR1 is PRHDT and CDR2 is FYEKMQ (reference sequence). The CDR3 loop spans 14 amino acids. The CDR3 nucleotides are TGTGCCAGCAGCCCCGCACGGGCCGTGAGTGAGCAGTACTTC. Translation gives CASSPARAVSEQYF.

This clone was seen at least ten times. J is TRBJ2-1 and V is TRBV2; the D gene is possibly TRBD2 (5 bases). V was cut by 6 bases and J by 9 bases, with 15 bases left in between. CDR1 and CDR2 (germline): SNHLY, FYNNEI. The CDR3 is 13 residues long. CDR3 region: CASRWTLTSEQFF. The CDR3 nucleotides are TGTGCCAGCAGATGGACTCTCACAAGTGAGCAGTTCTTC.

The chain links TRBV6-5 to TRBJ2-7; perhaps TRBD1 as D (5 bases). The length of the CDR3 is 13 residues. Germline V gene lookup returns CDR1 MNHEY and CDR2 SVGAGI. V was cut by 0 bases and J by 6 bases, with 9 bases left in between. In DNA form, the CDR3 reads TGTGCCAGCAGTTACTCGGCAGGGCGCGAGCAGTACTTC. Amino acids: CASSYSAGREQYF.

The genes are TRBV6-5 and TRBJ2-7; D perhaps matches TRBD1 (7 bases). The CDR3 contains 14 residues. The ends were cut back, 5 bases at V and 2 bases at J, with 13 bases in the middle. The germline V gene has CDR1 MNHEY and CDR2 SVGAGI. CDR3: CASSRGTATYEQYF. DNA for the CDR3: TGTGCCAGCAGTCGCGGGACAGCCACCTACGAGCAGTACTTC.

The chain carries TRBV2 and TRBJ2-1; D is perhaps TRBD1 (5 bases). CDR1 is SNHLY and CDR2 is FYNNEI in the germline V gene. Trimming took 3 bases from V and 2 from J, leaving 11 bases between them. The CDR3 is 15 residues long. CDR3 sequence (DNA): TGTGCCAGCAGTGATTATCAGGGTCCCTACAATGAGCAGTTCTTC. It yields the protein CASSDYQGPYNEQFF. Together with reference TRBV2 and TRBJ2-1, the CDR3 gives the full variable domain: EPEVTQTPSHQVTQMGQEVILRCVPISNHLYFYWYRQILGQKVEFLVSFYNNEISEKSEIFDDQFSVERPDGSNFTLKIRSTKLEDSAMYFCASSDYQGPYNEQFFGPGTRLTVL.

V is TRBV4-1 and J is TRBJ2-3; no definite D call. V was shortened by 3 bases and J by 2 bases, with 12 bases between the two germline ends. Germline-derived CDR1 and CDR2 are MGHRA and YSYEKL. CDR3 length: 15 residues. The CDR3 spells CASSQLLEPTDTQYF. The CDR3, as DNA: TGCGCCAGCAGCCAGCTCCTAGAACCCACAGATACGCAGTATTTT.

This chain uses TRBV9 with TRBJ1-2; D remains unclear. The CDR3 is 13 amino acids. Trimming removed 0 bases at V and 4 bases at J, with 7 bases between. Germline CDR1 SGDLS, CDR2 YYNGEE. CDR3 bases: TGTGCCAGCAGCGTAGCCAGCACCTATGGCTACACCTTC. Translated, it gives CASSVASTYGYTF.

The CDR3 DNA follows: TGCGCCAGCAGCCAAGATGGGGGGGCGCCGAACTATGGCTACACCTTC. It is translated as CASSQDGGAPNYGYTF. This rearrangement joins TRBV4-3 to TRBJ1-2; a weak D match, TRBD1 (6 bases). V lost 0 bases and J lost 2, with 13 bases in between. This CDR3 has 16 residues. In germline, CDR1 is LGHNA, CDR2 YSLEER.

The chain uses TRBV11-2 and TRBJ2-7; D is perhaps TRBD1 (5 bases). With 5 bases removed from V and 2 bases from J, the gap between germline ends came to 25 bases. The CDR3 sequence is 18 residues long. Germline values: CDR1 SGHAT, CDR2 FQNNGV. The DNA of the CDR3 is TGTGCCAGCAGCCAACGGCACAGGTCAGTCTCTGGTACCTACGAGCAGTACTTC. It specifies CASSQRHRSVSGTYEQYF.

This sequence joins TRBV9 and TRBJ2-5; TRBD2 matches 8 bases. CDR1 is SGDLS, CDR2 YYNGEE, per germline. The length of the CDR3 is 15 residues. The trim removed 0 bases at V and 3 bases at J, leaving 4 bases unmatched. In nucleotides, the CDR3 is TGTGCCAGCAGCGTAGCTAGCGGGCGAAAAGAGACCCAGTACTTC. It translates to CASSVASGRKETQYF.

The rearrangement joins TRBV5-6 to TRBJ2-1; TRBD2 matches at 9 bases. Germline V gives CDR1 SGHDT, CDR2 YYEEEE. V lost 4 bases and J lost 9; bases outside the gene matches: 5. CDR3 length: 13 amino acids. In DNA form, the CDR3 reads TGTGCCAGCAGCCTGGGCGGGGGGGCTGAGCAGTTCTTC. It encodes CASSLGGGAEQFF.

The genes are TRBV28 and TRBJ2-7; the D gene is possibly TRBD1 (6 bases). CDR3 length: 13 residues. Germline CDR1 is MDHEN and CDR2 is SYDVKM. Trimming removed 6 bases at V and 7 bases at J, with 16 bases between. CDR3 residues: CASSLRRGREQYF. For the CDR3, the DNA is TGTGCCAGCAGCCTCCGCAGGGGAAGGGAGCAGTACTTC. Based on the CDR3 plus reference TRBV28 and TRBJ2-7, the full variable domain is DVKVTQSSRYLVKRTGEKVFLECVQDMDHENMFWYRQDPGLGLRLIYFSYDVKMKEKGDIPEGYSVSREKKERFSLILESASTNQTSMYLCASSLRRGREQYFGPGTRLTVT.

The V gene is TRBV15, the J gene TRBJ1-1; TRBD1 might be the D (5 bases). The CDR3 extends over 12 amino acids. Germline V CDR1 and CDR2: LNHNV, YYDKDF (reference sequence). The CDR3 reads CATSGTDTEAFF. CDR3 nucleotides: TGTGCTACCTCGGGGACCGACACTGAAGCTTTCTTT.

Ten or more counts support this clone. The chain couples TRBV10-3 to TRBJ2-5; 7 nucleotides agree with TRBD1. The CDR3 has 15 residues. Looked up from germline, CDR1 is ENHRY and CDR2 is SYGVKD. V shed 3 bases, J shed 2 bases, and the junction held 6 bases outside the gene matches. CDR3 sequence reads: CAISEETGQQETQYF. In nucleotides, the CDR3 is TGTGCCATCAGTGAAGAGACGGGACAGCAAGAGACCCAGTACTTC.

The chain links TRBV7-9 to TRBJ1-1, with D tentatively TRBD1 (6 bases). The germline V and J ends were trimmed by 1 base and 5 bases, with 11 bases remaining between them. The CDR3 spans 14 residues. Germline assignment: CDR1 SEHNR and CDR2 FQNEAQ (reference sequence). This CDR3 is CASSLDTGRTEAFF. CDR3 coding DNA: TGTGCCAGCAGCTTAGATACAGGGCGGACTGAAGCTTTCTTT.

This chain uses TRBV4-1 with TRBJ2-3; weak D call: TRBD1 (6 bases). CDR3 length equals 18 residues. With 3 bases removed from V and 2 bases from J, the gap between germline ends came to 21 bases. CDR1 and CDR2 (germline): MGHRA, YSYEKL. For the CDR3, the DNA is TGCGCCAGCAGCCACCCTGAGAGAACAGGGTTTCTCACAGATACGCAGTATTTT. Residues: CASSHPERTGFLTDTQYF.

V usage is TRBV2 and J usage is TRBJ2-7; D may correspond to TRBD1 or TRBD2 (5 bases each). There are 13 residues in the CDR3. With 8 bases removed from V and 4 bases from J, the gap between germline ends came to 15 bases. Germline-derived CDR1 and CDR2 are SNHLY and FYNNEI. For the CDR3, the DNA is TGTGCCAGCTACGGGGACCCCGCATACGAGCAGTACTTC. Translated: CASYGDPAYEQYF.

This clone was seen a single time. The chain combines TRBV6-6 with TRBJ2-3; D not certain. V lost 1 base and J 3 bases, leaving 2 bases between the germline ends. The germline V gene has CDR1 MNHNY and CDR2 SVGAGI (reference sequence). CDR3 length: 12 residues. The CDR3 region is CASSYFTDTQYF. CDR3 sequence (DNA): TGTGCCAGCAGTTACTTTACAGATACGCAGTATTTT.

The V and J genes are TRBV10-2 and TRBJ2-5, with 7 bases lining up with TRBD1. The CDR3 totals 11 residues. From germline, CDR1 is WSHSY and CDR2 SAAADI. The trim removed 10 bases at V and 11 bases at J, leaving 10 bases unmatched. CDR3 bases: TGCGCCACCTGGGACAGCTATAAGCAGTACTTC. Amino acid sequence: CATWDSYKQYF.

This clone was seen once. The chain recombines TRBV19 with TRBJ1-4, with a weak D call TRBD1 (5 bases). CDR3 length equals 14 residues. Trimming stripped 9 bases from V and 8 bases from J, with 19 bases between. Per germline, CDR1 LNHDA and CDR2 SQIVND (reference sequence). CDR3 loop: CASNVMEGDEKLFF. CDR3 bases: TGTGCCAGCAACGTAATGGAAGGGGACGAAAAACTGTTTTTT. The full variable domain, with the rest looked up from reference TRBV19 and TRBJ1-4, is DGGITQSPKYLFRKEGQNVTLSCEQNLNHDAMYWYRQDPGQGLRLIYYSQIVNDFQKGDIAEGYSVSREKKESFPLTVTSAQKNPTAFYLCASNVMEGDEKLFFGSGTQLSVL.

The chain carries TRBV10-2 and TRBJ1-2; 9 nucleotides line up with TRBD1. The germline CDR1 and CDR2 sequences are WSHSY and SAAADI. V dropped 4 bases and J dropped 0; count of bases not matched to a gene: 6. This CDR3 has 16 amino acids. CDR3 bases: TGCGCCAGCAGTGGCCGGGACAGGGCTACTAACTATGGCTACACCTTC. Its protein product is CASSGRDRATNYGYTF.

This clone was seen just once. The chain couples TRBV28 to TRBJ1-5, with D hard to call. This CDR3 comprises 16 residues. Germline V gene lookup returns CDR1 MDHEN and CDR2 SYDVKM. Trimming removed 7 bases from V and 0 bases from J, with 16 bases in between. The CDR3 DNA reads TGTGCCAGCACCATCCTCGTCGGGCTTAGCAATCAGCCCCAGCATTTT. Translated, it gives CASTILVGLSNQPQHF.

The rearrangement joins TRBV4-3 to TRBJ2-7; TRBD2 might be the D (5 bases). The CDR3 spans 15 residues. Per the germline V gene, CDR1 is LGHNA and CDR2 is YSLEER. Between the trimmed V and J ends, which lost 1 base and 3 bases, there was a span of 13 bases. The CDR3 DNA follows: TGCGCCAGCAGCCAAGTTACGGGGTCAGGCTACGAGCAGTACTTC. Encoded protein: CASSQVTGSGYEQYF.

The chain joins TRBV5-1 to TRBJ2-3; the match to TRBD2 covers 11 bases. The V and J ends lost 3 bases and 0 bases, in that order; junction bases with no gene match: 12. The germline V gene encodes CDR1 SGHRS and CDR2 YFSETQ. The CDR3 has 19 residues. The CDR3 nucleotides are TGCGCCAGCAGCTGGCCCCCGGGACTAGCGGAAATAAGCACAGATACGCAGTATTTT. Translated, it gives CASSWPPGLAEISTDTQYF.

The J gene is TRBJ2-5, the V gene TRBV9; no firm D call. In germline, CDR1 is SGDLS, CDR2 YYNGEE. This CDR3 is built from 13 residues. V shed 1 base and J shed 2 bases, with 6 bases lying between them. As DNA, the CDR3 is TGTGCCAGCAGCGTACTAGATCAAGAGACCCAGTACTTC. Translated, it gives CASSVLDQETQYF.